Given below is one TCR beta chain in context. Its antigen is currently not known. No base quality values were provided; no much bigger clone lies one nucleotide off. These data are taken from a study of lymphopenia after photon versus proton radiotherapy (dated by TCRdb to about 2019). For context, the study as a whole: The immunological effects of photon versus proton radiation therapy were compared in patients with gastrointestinal tumors who developed high-grade lymphopenia. A cohort of some 20 patients with gastrointestinal tumors who received either photon or proton therapy and subsequently developed lymphopenia was included. The goal of the study was to characterize the differences between the two radiation modalities in how they affect the immune system.

Library prep was done by the immunoSEQ multiplex PCR assay. T cell repertoires were profiled with deep sequencing of rearranged TCR beta loci together with multiparametric flow cytometry. Entries here come from immuneACCESS through TCRdb and include only in-frame sequences with V and J called. Some clones fail to appear in such tables; in the studies checked, an unresolved V gene covers under half of the shortfall, and the cause of the remainder is unknown. The sample table records about 70,000 clones; 80% to 95% of these occur just once. Roughly 2.3% of the sample is in the top ten clones. Broader findings and caveats from the paper: Once the lymphocyte count had reached its nadir, the repertoires of photon-treated patients showed oligoclonal expansion, particularly of CD8+ Temra cells, and this expansion drove the decline in diversity. Proton-treated patients stayed relatively stable during treatment, while photon-treated patients lost naive T cells and TCR diversity and gained effector/memory populations. The survival association was examined only in patients who died, and the authors described better survival with proton therapy as a possibility, not as a demonstrated result. Across the cohort, among patients who died, a greater drop in TCR diversity after the nadir was inversely correlated with overall survival time.

The germline V gene supplies CDR1 SGHRS and CDR2 YFSETQ. CDR3 length: 15 amino acids, cysteine to phenylalanine. The CDR3 DNA has 45 bases and is translated from base 1. V trim: 2 bases; J trim: 4 bases; unmatched bases: 8. Specimen: peripheral blood, collected from a patient treated with photon-based radiotherapy. This TCR was recovered from a middle-aged woman with cholangiocarcinoma. Here the chain combines TRBV5-1 and TRBJ1-1; TRBD1 fits 7 bases in the junction. The CDR3 reads as follows: CASSFGRGSGTEAFF. At the DNA level, the sequence is TGCGCCAGCAGCTTTGGCAGGGGGTCGGGCACTGAAGCTTTCTTT.